Shown below are 32 T cell receptor beta chains from a single sample sequenced in a study of blood T cell repertoires in COVID-19. Sequencing used immunoSEQ multiplex PCR; TCRdb keeps in-frame clones, though not all of them. The sample lists about 230,000 clones, roughly 80% seen once, with 18% in the top ten. Sequenced: peripheral blood. The receptors were sampled from a woman of 80 years or more with active or convalescent COVID-19.

The CDR3 nucleotides read TGTGCCAGCAGTCAAACAGGGGATCGGCAGTACTTC. Translating it yields CASSQTGDRQYF. This rearrangement joins TRBV27 to TRBJ2-7; 7 bases are shared with TRBD1. Germline-derived CDR1 and CDR2 are MNHEY and SMNVEV (reference sequence). V dropped 5 bases and J dropped 9; count of bases not matched to a gene: 7. The CDR3 runs to 12 residues.

The J gene is TRBJ1-1, the V gene TRBV15; tentatively, D is TRBD1 (6 bases). The CDR3 extends over 15 amino acids. Trimming stripped 0 bases from V and 3 bases from J, with 11 bases between. Per the germline V gene, CDR1 is LNHNV and CDR2 is YYDKDF (reference sequence). The CDR3 loop reads CATSRDTGWDTEAFF. CDR3 sequence (DNA): TGTGCCACCAGCAGAGATACAGGGTGGGACACTGAAGCTTTCTTT.

The chain recombines TRBV6-5 with TRBJ1-5; 7 bases align to TRBD1. Germline CDR1 is MNHEY and CDR2 is SVGAGI. V shed 5 bases and J 4 bases; nucleotides not matched to a gene: 5. The CDR3 length is 14 residues. CDR3 residues: CASSPGTVNQPQHF. The CDR3 nucleotides are TGTGCCAGCAGTCCCGGGACAGTTAATCAGCCCCAGCATTTT.

The rearrangement uses TRBV5-1 and TRBJ1-1; a possible D gene is TRBD1 (5 bases). V was trimmed by 5 bases and J by 1 base, leaving 15 bases between them. CDR3 length: 15 amino acids. Germline CDR1 and CDR2: SGHRS and YFSETQ. The DNA of the CDR3 is TGCGCCAGCAGTCTCTTGGGCCAGGGGAACACTGAAGCTTTCTTT. It codes for CASSLLGQGNTEAFF.

The chain recombines TRBV18 with TRBJ2-7, with 9 bases aligning to TRBD1. J was trimmed by 3 bases and V by 6 bases; bases with no gene match: 6. CDR3 size: 14 residues. The germline gives CDR1 KGHSH, CDR2 LQKENI. The CDR3 protein is CASSRRQGVYEQYF. The CDR3 bases are TGTGCCAGCTCCCGAAGACAGGGGGTCTACGAGCAGTACTTC.

This rearrangement joins TRBV24-1 to TRBJ1-1; the D gene is possibly TRBD1 (6 bases). Trimming removed 10 bases at V and 1 base at J, with 12 bases between. Germline values: CDR1 KGHDR, CDR2 SFDVKD. The CDR3 is 13 residues long. CDR3 residues: CATQTGRNTEAFF. In DNA form, the CDR3 reads TGTGCCACTCAAACAGGGAGGAACACTGAAGCTTTCTTT.

The chain carries TRBV4-3 and TRBJ2-5; 7 nucleotides line up with TRBD1. This CDR3 has 13 residues. Germline CDR1 LGHNA, CDR2 YSLEER. V was clipped by 3 bases and J by 5 bases; unmatched bases: 3. CDR3 nucleotides: TGCGCCAGCAGCCACCTGACAGGGGAGACCCAGTACTTC. It translates to CASSHLTGETQYF.

This sequence joins TRBV24-1 and TRBJ1-5, with D unclear. The V end was cut by 4 bases, the J end by 6 bases, with 12 bases between. CDR1 and CDR2 from the germline V gene are KGHDR and SFDVKD. The CDR3 runs to 14 residues. This CDR3 reads CATSERFVGQPQHF. The CDR3 nucleotides read TGTGCCACCAGTGAGCGTTTCGTTGGTCAGCCCCAGCATTTT.

A single count supports this clone. This chain connects TRBV7-2 to TRBJ2-7, with D uncertain. Germline CDR1 and CDR2: SGHTA and FQGNSA. Trimming removed 2 bases from V and 3 bases from J, with 8 bases in between. CDR3 length: 13 residues. CDR3 in DNA: TGTGCCAGCAGCTTATGGTACAGCTACGAGCAGTACTTC. It is translated as CASSLWYSYEQYF.

The genes are TRBV18 and TRBJ1-1; 7 bases are a match to TRBD1. Germline V lookup: CDR1 KGHSH, CDR2 LQKENI. This CDR3 contains 15 residues. The J segment lost 5 bases and the V segment lost 3 bases, leaving 9 bases of the junction unmatched. The CDR3 protein is CASSPDRVVVTEAFF. In DNA, the CDR3 is TGTGCCAGCTCACCTGACAGGGTGGTTGTTACTGAAGCTTTCTTT.

Written as DNA, the CDR3 is TGTGCCAGCAGCTTTGGGGGCGCCCCCACCGGGGAGCTGTTTTTT. As protein: CASSFGGAPTGELFF. The chain couples TRBV5-4 to TRBJ2-2; tentative D call: TRBD1 (6 bases). Germline loops: CDR1 SGHNT, CDR2 YYREEE (reference sequence). The V and J ends lost 2 bases and 4 bases respectively, with 12 bases between them. The CDR3 is made up of 15 amino acids.

This rearrangement joins TRBV5-5 to TRBJ2-1; 8 bases line up with TRBD1. J lost 8 bases, V lost 5 bases, and 12 bases had no gene match. CDR3 length equals 15 residues. The germline gives CDR1 SGHKS, CDR2 YYEKEE (reference sequence). CDR3: CASSFVETGVHEQFF. The CDR3 region has the DNA TGTGCCAGCAGTTTCGTCGAGACAGGGGTACATGAGCAGTTCTTC.

The count of this clone is one. The chain combines TRBV10-3 with TRBJ2-5; 10 positions agree with TRBD2. CDR1 and CDR2 (germline): ENHRY, SYGVKD. The CDR3 runs to 15 residues. The J segment lost 2 bases and the V segment lost 8 bases, leaving 8 bases of the junction unmatched. The CDR3 sequence: CAIGAGTSEQETQYF. The CDR3, as DNA: TGTGCCATCGGAGCCGGGACTAGCGAGCAAGAGACCCAGTACTTC.

The chain carries TRBV27 and TRBJ2-3; D unclear. The CDR3 is made up of 14 amino acids. V was shortened by 2 bases and J by 3 bases, with 9 bases between the two germline ends. Germline V gene lookup returns CDR1 MNHEY and CDR2 SMNVEV (reference sequence). The CDR3 region has the DNA TGTGCCAGCAGTTTACCCCACTCAACAGATACGCAGTATTTT. Its translation: CASSLPHSTDTQYF.

V is TRBV5-4 and J is TRBJ2-7; D is unresolved. Germline V gene data show CDR1 as SGHNT and CDR2 as YYREEE (reference sequence). The length of the CDR3 is 11 residues. Trimming took off 0 bases at V and 6 bases at J, with 4 bases between the two ends. CDR3 nucleotides: TGTGCCAGCAGCTTGGCCGGCGAGCAGTACTTC. Translating gives CASSLAGEQYF.

The chain carries TRBV7-3 and TRBJ2-5; the D is unclear. Germline CDR1 reads SGHTA; CDR2 reads FQGTGA. V gave up 2 bases and J gave up 2 bases, with 6 bases separating them. The CDR3 runs 13 residues. The CDR3 coding sequence is TGTGCCAGCAGCTTAGGGCCGCAAGAGACCCAGTACTTC. Its translation is CASSLGPQETQYF.

The J gene is TRBJ1-5, the V gene TRBV10-1; perhaps TRBD1 as D (5 bases). The germline V gene has CDR1 WNHNN and CDR2 SYGVQD (reference sequence). The CDR3 spans 15 residues. Between the trimmed V and J ends, which lost 0 bases and 2 bases, there was a span of 8 bases. CDR3 protein: CASSESTTGNQPQHF. The CDR3 DNA sequence: TGCGCCAGCAGTGAGTCTACGACAGGCAATCAGCCCCAGCATTTT.

The chain combines TRBV6-5 with TRBJ2-1; 8 nucleotides match TRBD2. Germline CDR1 MNHEY, CDR2 SVGAGI. CDR3 length: 13 amino acids. Losses at the gene ends were 8 bases for V and 6 bases for J; bases not matched to a gene: 6. CDR3 nucleotides: TGTGCCAGCTTTCCCAGCGGGGGCAATGAGCAGTTCTTC. Protein sequence: CASFPSGGNEQFF.

Worth noting for this clone: The junction departs from the called germline gene at one end, perhaps through a read error. This sequence joins TRBV6-5 and TRBJ1-2, with D maybe TRBD1 (5 bases). The length of the CDR3 is 12 residues. CDR1 is MNHEY and CDR2 is SVGAGI in the germline V gene. This chain's CDR3 is CASSSTAVGLDF. As DNA, the CDR3 is TGTGCCAGCAGTTCGACAGCCGTCGGACTAGACTTC.

This chain connects TRBV11-3 to TRBJ2-5; 7 bases line up with TRBD2. The CDR3 is 19 amino acids. After removal of 4 bases from V and 3 bases from J, the junction contained 20 bases not matched to a gene. CDR1 and CDR2 (germline): SGHNT, YENEEA. For the CDR3, the DNA is TGTGCCAGCAGCTCCGGGGGAGGGGTCGGAATCCTTTTTAAAGAGACCCAGTACTTC. It yields the protein CASSSGGGVGILFKETQYF.

This chain uses TRBV11-2 with TRBJ2-1; 8 bases agree with TRBD2. This CDR3 has 17 amino acids. V dropped 0 bases and J dropped 4; count of bases not matched to a gene: 8. CDR1 and CDR2 (germline): SGHAT, FQNNGV. The CDR3 loop is CASSLESIAGWYNEQFF. DNA of the CDR3: TGTGCCAGCAGCTTAGAGAGCATAGCGGGATGGTACAATGAGCAGTTCTTC.

This clone was seen once. The chain couples TRBV19 to TRBJ1-5; D is unclear. Germline CDR1 and CDR2: LNHDA and SQIVND (reference sequence). The V gene lost 8 bases and the J gene lost 7 bases, with 12 bases spanning the gap. This CDR3 has 12 amino acids. DNA of the CDR3: TGTGCCAGTTCCTCCGGCGGCCAGCCCCAGCATTTT. It specifies CASSSGGQPQHF.

The V and J genes are TRBV18 and TRBJ2-4; 14 bases are a match to TRBD2. The trim removed 4 bases at V and 3 bases at J, leaving 8 bases unmatched. From germline, CDR1 is KGHSH and CDR2 LQKENI. CDR3 length equals 18 residues. CDR3 DNA: TGTGCCAGCTCACACTCCGGGACTAGCGGGAGTGTCAAAAACATTCAGTACTTC. It codes for CASSHSGTSGSVKNIQYF.

The V and J genes are TRBV29-1 and TRBJ1-2; perhaps TRBD1 as D (5 bases). The CDR3 consists of 12 residues. Trimming stripped 7 bases from V and 3 bases from J, with 12 bases between. CDR1 is SQVTM and CDR2 is ANQGSEA in the germline V gene. CDR3 nucleotide sequence: TGCAGCGCCGCGGGGCTTGACTATGGCTACACCTTC. It is translated as CSAAGLDYGYTF.

This chain joins TRBV23-1 and TRBJ2-5; the D gene is possibly TRBD2 (6 bases). TRBV23-1 is an ORF, and what it does is uncertain. This CDR3 comprises 19 residues. Trimming took 4 bases from V and 5 from J, leaving 29 bases between them. The CDR3 nucleotides are TGCGCCAGCAGTCCCCTTCCCTATGGACGGACTACGAAAGAGGAGACCCAGTACTTC. Translated, it gives CASSPLPYGRTTKEETQYF.

The chain has TRBV3-1 (or the pseudogene TRBV3-2) and TRBJ1-2; D is unresolved. The CDR3 loop spans 15 amino acids. Trimming cost V 0 bases and J 4 bases, with 12 bases left between them. In germline, CDR1 is LGHDT, CDR2 YNNKEL (reference sequence). The CDR3 sequence: CASSQDYRYFYGYTF. DNA for the CDR3: TGTGCCAGCAGCCAAGATTATCGGTATTTCTATGGCTACACCTTC.

The chain uses TRBV4-2 and TRBJ2-1; 7 nucleotides align to TRBD2. Germline-derived CDR1 and CDR2 are LGHNA and YNFKEQ. The CDR3 spans 21 residues. V trimming: 2 bases; J trimming: 1 base; junction bases outside the gene matches: 20. The CDR3 DNA reads TGTGCCAGCAGCCAATCCTTGGGACTATCGGGAGGCCTCCAATCCTACAATGAGCAGTTCTTC. It encodes CASSQSLGLSGGLQSYNEQFF.

The V gene is TRBV2, the J gene TRBJ2-3, with a weak D call TRBD2 (5 bases). CDR1 SNHLY and CDR2 FYNNEI come from the germline V gene. Between the trimmed V and J ends, which lost 9 bases and 8 bases, there was a span of 15 bases. The CDR3 runs to 12 residues. DNA for the CDR3: TGTGCCAGTAGAGACTACAGTTTTACGCAGTATTTT. Protein product: CASRDYSFTQYF.

The chain recombines TRBV28 with TRBJ2-7, with D maybe TRBD1 (6 bases). V was clipped by 6 bases and J by 2 bases, with 11 bases between them. CDR1 is MDHEN, CDR2 SYDVKM, per germline. The CDR3 sequence is 13 residues long. DNA of the CDR3: TGTGCCAGCAGCCCGGACAGAGCCTACGAGCAGTACTTC. Translating it yields CASSPDRAYEQYF. Based on the CDR3 plus reference TRBV28 and TRBJ2-7, the full variable domain is DVKVTQSSRYLVKRTGEKVFLECVQDMDHENMFWYRQDPGLGLRLIYFSYDVKMKEKGDIPEGYSVSREKKERFSLILESASTNQTSMYLCASSPDRAYEQYFGPGTRLTVT.

The genes are TRBV18 and TRBJ2-7; 12 bases fit TRBD1. The CDR3 covers 15 residues. Per the germline V gene, CDR1 is KGHSH and CDR2 is LQKENI. With 2 bases clipped from V and 7 bases from J, the junction kept 6 bases outside the gene matches. In DNA, the CDR3 is TGTGCCAGCTCACCAGGGACAGGGGGCGATCGGGAGCAGTACTTC. Translated, it gives CASSPGTGGDREQYF.

This clone appeared once. The chain uses TRBV5-6 and TRBJ2-6; 8 positions agree with TRBD1. V shed 0 bases and J 0 bases; nucleotides not matched to a gene: 5. This CDR3 region has 18 residues. Germline lookup yields CDR1 SGHDT and CDR2 YYEEEE. CDR3 amino acids: CASSLVQGAFSGANVLTF. The CDR3 DNA sequence: TGTGCCAGCAGCTTGGTTCAGGGGGCATTCTCTGGGGCCAACGTCCTGACTTTC.

Here the CDR3 reads CASSPRAGGAKNIQYF. The CDR3 DNA reads TGTGCCAGCAGCCCAAGGGCGGGGGGGGCCAAAAACATTCAGTACTTC. The V and J genes are TRBV11-2 and TRBJ2-4; TRBD2 agrees at 9 bases. Germline CDR1 and CDR2: SGHAT and FQNNGV. The CDR3 is made up of 16 amino acids. V lost 5 bases to trimming and J lost 1 base; unmatched junction nucleotides: 6.